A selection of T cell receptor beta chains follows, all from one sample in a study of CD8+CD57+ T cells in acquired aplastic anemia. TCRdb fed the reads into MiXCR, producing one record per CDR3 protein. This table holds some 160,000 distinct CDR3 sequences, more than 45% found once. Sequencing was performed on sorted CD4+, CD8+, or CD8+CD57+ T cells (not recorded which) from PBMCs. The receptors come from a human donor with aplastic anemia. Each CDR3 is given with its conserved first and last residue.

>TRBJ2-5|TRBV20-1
CSARLAGSETQYF
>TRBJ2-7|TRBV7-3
CASSGPSGGIYEQYF
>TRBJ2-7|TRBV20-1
CSPLGLVNSEQYF
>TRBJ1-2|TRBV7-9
CASSLVGYGYTF
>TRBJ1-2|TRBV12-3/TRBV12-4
CASSLRGIDGYTF
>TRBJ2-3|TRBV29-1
CSVASGEDSTDTQYF
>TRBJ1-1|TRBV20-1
CSGRQGNTEAFF
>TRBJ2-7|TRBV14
CASSQVDRGVEQYF
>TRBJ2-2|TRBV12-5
CASGTGLGGTGELFF
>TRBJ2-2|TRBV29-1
CSVVWGSVGELFF
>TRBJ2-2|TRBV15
CATRWGNTGELFF
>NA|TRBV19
CASSTSTSITDTQHF
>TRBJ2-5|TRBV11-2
CASSLGSTQETQYF
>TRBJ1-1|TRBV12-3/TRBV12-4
CASRKRTGRAFF
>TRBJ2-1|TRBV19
CASRLGSYNEQFF
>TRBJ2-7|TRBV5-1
CASSNGGSPGQQYF
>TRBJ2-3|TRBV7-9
CASSDKREGTDTQYF
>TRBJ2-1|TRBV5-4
CASGQEVTNNEQFF
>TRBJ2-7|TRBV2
CASSPDHARSYEQYF
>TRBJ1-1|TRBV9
CASSQDQENTEAFF
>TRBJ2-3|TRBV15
CATSRRTADTQYF
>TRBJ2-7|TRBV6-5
CASSYQAGAPYEQYF
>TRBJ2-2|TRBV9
CASSGSGELFF
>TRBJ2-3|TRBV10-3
CAITEAGGQGDTQYF
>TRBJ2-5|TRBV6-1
CASSERQGVQETQYF
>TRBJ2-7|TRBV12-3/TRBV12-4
CASRGGTRSSYEQYF
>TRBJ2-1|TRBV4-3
CASSQEGRPTDTQFF
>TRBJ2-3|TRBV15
CATSSSSGVPTDTQYF
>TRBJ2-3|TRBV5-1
CASSLVGAGDADTQYF
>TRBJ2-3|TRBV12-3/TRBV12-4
CASAGRGTQYF
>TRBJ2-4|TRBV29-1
CSVYKGNIQYF